Listed below are T cell receptor beta chains from one sample, sequenced in a study of cytomegalovirus exposure and HLA in healthy donors. Here immunoSEQ multiplex PCR was the method, and the copy in TCRdb shows in-frame clones only, minus some. Counted here are roughly 130,000 clones, more than 65% occurring once; the ten biggest clones make up approximately 3%. Sample: PBMCs. These receptors were collected from a woman under 30 in good health and CMV-seropositive. Each CDR3 is given with its conserved first and last residue. The D gene is left open where the match is weak. Clone size is not always given. Where it is, it says once, few, many or a class for expanded clones.

J gene: TRBJ2-1
V gene: TRBV7-9
clone size: .
D gene: .
CDR3 DNA: TGTGCCAGCAGCCTAAGAGCAGGGCCCAAGTTCTTC
CDR3 protein: CASSLRAGPKFF

J gene: TRBJ1-6
V gene: TRBV6-5
clone size: .
D gene: .
CDR3 DNA: TGTGCCAGCAGCCCGGACAGTTATAATTCACCCCTCCACTTT
CDR3 protein: CASSPDSYNSPLHF

J gene: TRBJ2-2
V gene: TRBV7-9
clone size: .
D gene: .
CDR3 DNA: TGTGCCAGCAGCCCTAGGCCCAATAGCCCCGGGGAGCTGTTTTTT
CDR3 protein: CASSPRPNSPGELFF

J gene: TRBJ1-5
V gene: TRBV28
clone size: .
D gene: TRBD1
CDR3 DNA: TGTGCCAGCAGTTTTCGGCAGGGGGCCAATCAGCCCCAGCATTTT
CDR3 protein: CASSFRQGANQPQHF

J gene: TRBJ2-7
V gene: TRBV18
clone size: .
D gene: .
CDR3 DNA: TGTGCCAGCTCACCGGACAGAGTCACCGAGCAGTACTTC
CDR3 protein: CASSPDRVTEQYF

J gene: TRBJ2-2
V gene: TRBV5-1
clone size: .
D gene: TRBD1
CDR3 DNA: TGCGCCAGCAGCCCCCAGGGGGCGTCGGACACCGGGGAGCTGTTTTTT
CDR3 protein: CASSPQGASDTGELFF

J gene: TRBJ1-4
V gene: TRBV7-9
clone size: .
D gene: .
CDR3 DNA: TGTGCCAGCAGCTCCTATAGGGGAGGCTCACCCTGGGAAAAACTGTTTTTT
CDR3 protein: CASSSYRGGSPWEKLFF

J gene: TRBJ1-3
V gene: TRBV5-6
clone size: .
D gene: TRBD1
CDR3 DNA: TGTGCCAGCAGCAGGTACGGGACAGGGCTTATCTCTGGAAACACCATATATTTT
CDR3 protein: CASSRYGTGLISGNTIYF

J gene: TRBJ1-3
V gene: TRBV7-9
clone size: once
D gene: .
CDR3 DNA: TGTGCCAGCAGCTATGGGGGCCATAGCTCTGGAAACACCATATATTTT
CDR3 protein: CASSYGGHSSGNTIYF

J gene: TRBJ2-3
V gene: TRBV5-1
clone size: .
D gene: TRBD2
CDR3 DNA: TGCGCCAGCAGCTCCAGACTAGCGGACAGCACAGATACGCAGTATTTT
CDR3 protein: CASSSRLADSTDTQYF

J gene: TRBJ2-3
V gene: TRBV15
clone size: .
D gene: .
CDR3 DNA: TGTGCCACCAGCAGAAGGCACACCTCAGGGCCAGATACGCAGTATTTT
CDR3 protein: CATSRRHTSGPDTQYF

J gene: TRBJ2-7
V gene: TRBV19
clone size: .
D gene: TRBD1
CDR3 DNA: TGTGCCAGTAGTATGGGACAGGGTTACTACGAGCAGTACTTC
CDR3 protein: CASSMGQGYYEQYF

J gene: TRBJ2-5
V gene: TRBV11-3
clone size: .
D gene: .
CDR3 DNA: TGTGCCAGCAGCTTAGGAACAGGGCGTACCGATGGAGAGACCCAGTACTTC
CDR3 protein: CASSLGTGRTDGETQYF

J gene: TRBJ1-5
V gene: TRBV11-2
clone size: .
D gene: .
CDR3 DNA: TGTGCCAGCAGCCCCGGGCCGGGAGGCAATCAGCCCCAGCATTTT
CDR3 protein: CASSPGPGGNQPQHF

J gene: TRBJ2-2
V gene: TRBV27
clone size: .
D gene: TRBD2
CDR3 DNA: TGTGCCAGCAGTCCCGGGAGCGGGGGAGGCACCGGGGAGCTGTTTTTT
CDR3 protein: CASSPGSGGGTGELFF

J gene: TRBJ2-2
V gene: TRBV28
clone size: .
D gene: .
CDR3 DNA: TGTGCCAGCATCCCCAGTTCGAACACCGGGGAGCTGTTTTTT
CDR3 protein: CASIPSSNTGELFF

J gene: TRBJ1-1
V gene: TRBV19
clone size: .
D gene: .
CDR3 DNA: TGTGCCAGTAGTCAGCCGGGGGTTCAGACTGAAGCTTTCTTT
CDR3 protein: CASSQPGVQTEAFF

J gene: TRBJ1-5
V gene: TRBV19
clone size: .
D gene: .
CDR3 DNA: TGTGCCAGTAGCCCCACTGTGAGGGAAAGCAATCAGCCCCAGCATTTT
CDR3 protein: CASSPTVRESNQPQHF

J gene: TRBJ2-1
V gene: TRBV7-2
clone size: .
D gene: .
CDR3 DNA: TGTGCCAGCAGCTTTCGGGACACCCCTTCGAATGAGCAGTTCTTC
CDR3 protein: CASSFRDTPSNEQFF

J gene: TRBJ2-3
V gene: TRBV6-6
clone size: .
D gene: TRBD2
CDR3 DNA: TGTGCCAGCAGTTACTCAGGGGCGGGGGGTACAGATACGCAGTATTTT
CDR3 protein: CASSYSGAGGTDTQYF

J gene: TRBJ1-2
V gene: TRBV27
clone size: .
D gene: .
CDR3 DNA: TGTGCCAGCAGTTCCACAGTTGATGGCTACACCTTC
CDR3 protein: CASSSTVDGYTF

J gene: TRBJ1-6
V gene: TRBV21-1
clone size: .
D gene: .
CDR3 DNA: TGTGCCAGCAGCAAAGTAGGGACTCCGGGACAGGCGGTTTTCTATTATAATTCACCCCTCCACTTT
CDR3 protein: CASSKVGTPGQAVFYYNSPLHF

J gene: TRBJ1-1
V gene: TRBV20-1
clone size: .
D gene: .
CDR3 DNA: TGCAGTGCTAGAGCCACAGGGGAAGCTTTCTTT
CDR3 protein: CSARATGEAFF

J gene: TRBJ2-7
V gene: TRBV6-5
clone size: .
D gene: TRBD2
CDR3 DNA: TGTGCCAGCAGTTACGCGAGACCTGGGGGGGGCGAGCAGTACTTC
CDR3 protein: CASSYARPGGGEQYF

J gene: TRBJ2-5
V gene: TRBV9
clone size: .
D gene: TRBD1
CDR3 DNA: TGTGCCAGCAGCGGACAGGGGGGACTAAGAGAGACCCAGTACTTC
CDR3 protein: CASSGQGGLRETQYF

J gene: TRBJ1-3
V gene: TRBV29-1
clone size: .
D gene: .
CDR3 DNA: TGCAGCGTTGGGGACTTTTACTCTGGAAACACCATATATTTT
CDR3 protein: CSVGDFYSGNTIYF

J gene: TRBJ2-7
V gene: TRBV10-2
clone size: .
D gene: TRBD2
CDR3 DNA: TGCGCCAGCACGGATAGCGGGGGCCCAGGGGAGCAGTACTTC
CDR3 protein: CASTDSGGPGEQYF

J gene: TRBJ2-5
V gene: TRBV5-1
clone size: .
D gene: .
CDR3 DNA: TGCGCCAGCAGCTTCACAGGGTTCCAAGAGACCCAGTACTTC
CDR3 protein: CASSFTGFQETQYF

J gene: TRBJ2-2
V gene: TRBV6-5
clone size: .
D gene: TRBD1
CDR3 DNA: TGTGCCAGCGGACAGGTTCTAGGTATTACCGGGGAGCTGTTTTTT
CDR3 protein: CASGQVLGITGELFF

J gene: TRBJ2-3
V gene: TRBV5-1
clone size: .
D gene: TRBD2
CDR3 DNA: TGCGCCAGCAGCCCGGGACTAGCGGGGGGGACCTCAGATACGCAGTATTTT
CDR3 protein: CASSPGLAGGTSDTQYF

J gene: TRBJ2-7
V gene: TRBV6-5
clone size: .
D gene: TRBD2
CDR3 DNA: TGTGCCAGCAGTTATGCAGGGACTAATTACGAGCAGTACTTC
CDR3 protein: CASSYAGTNYEQYF

J gene: TRBJ2-7
V gene: TRBV29-1
clone size: .
D gene: TRBD2
CDR3 DNA: TGCAGCGTTGAAGCTAGCGGGGAATACGAGCAGTACTTC
CDR3 protein: CSVEASGEYEQYF